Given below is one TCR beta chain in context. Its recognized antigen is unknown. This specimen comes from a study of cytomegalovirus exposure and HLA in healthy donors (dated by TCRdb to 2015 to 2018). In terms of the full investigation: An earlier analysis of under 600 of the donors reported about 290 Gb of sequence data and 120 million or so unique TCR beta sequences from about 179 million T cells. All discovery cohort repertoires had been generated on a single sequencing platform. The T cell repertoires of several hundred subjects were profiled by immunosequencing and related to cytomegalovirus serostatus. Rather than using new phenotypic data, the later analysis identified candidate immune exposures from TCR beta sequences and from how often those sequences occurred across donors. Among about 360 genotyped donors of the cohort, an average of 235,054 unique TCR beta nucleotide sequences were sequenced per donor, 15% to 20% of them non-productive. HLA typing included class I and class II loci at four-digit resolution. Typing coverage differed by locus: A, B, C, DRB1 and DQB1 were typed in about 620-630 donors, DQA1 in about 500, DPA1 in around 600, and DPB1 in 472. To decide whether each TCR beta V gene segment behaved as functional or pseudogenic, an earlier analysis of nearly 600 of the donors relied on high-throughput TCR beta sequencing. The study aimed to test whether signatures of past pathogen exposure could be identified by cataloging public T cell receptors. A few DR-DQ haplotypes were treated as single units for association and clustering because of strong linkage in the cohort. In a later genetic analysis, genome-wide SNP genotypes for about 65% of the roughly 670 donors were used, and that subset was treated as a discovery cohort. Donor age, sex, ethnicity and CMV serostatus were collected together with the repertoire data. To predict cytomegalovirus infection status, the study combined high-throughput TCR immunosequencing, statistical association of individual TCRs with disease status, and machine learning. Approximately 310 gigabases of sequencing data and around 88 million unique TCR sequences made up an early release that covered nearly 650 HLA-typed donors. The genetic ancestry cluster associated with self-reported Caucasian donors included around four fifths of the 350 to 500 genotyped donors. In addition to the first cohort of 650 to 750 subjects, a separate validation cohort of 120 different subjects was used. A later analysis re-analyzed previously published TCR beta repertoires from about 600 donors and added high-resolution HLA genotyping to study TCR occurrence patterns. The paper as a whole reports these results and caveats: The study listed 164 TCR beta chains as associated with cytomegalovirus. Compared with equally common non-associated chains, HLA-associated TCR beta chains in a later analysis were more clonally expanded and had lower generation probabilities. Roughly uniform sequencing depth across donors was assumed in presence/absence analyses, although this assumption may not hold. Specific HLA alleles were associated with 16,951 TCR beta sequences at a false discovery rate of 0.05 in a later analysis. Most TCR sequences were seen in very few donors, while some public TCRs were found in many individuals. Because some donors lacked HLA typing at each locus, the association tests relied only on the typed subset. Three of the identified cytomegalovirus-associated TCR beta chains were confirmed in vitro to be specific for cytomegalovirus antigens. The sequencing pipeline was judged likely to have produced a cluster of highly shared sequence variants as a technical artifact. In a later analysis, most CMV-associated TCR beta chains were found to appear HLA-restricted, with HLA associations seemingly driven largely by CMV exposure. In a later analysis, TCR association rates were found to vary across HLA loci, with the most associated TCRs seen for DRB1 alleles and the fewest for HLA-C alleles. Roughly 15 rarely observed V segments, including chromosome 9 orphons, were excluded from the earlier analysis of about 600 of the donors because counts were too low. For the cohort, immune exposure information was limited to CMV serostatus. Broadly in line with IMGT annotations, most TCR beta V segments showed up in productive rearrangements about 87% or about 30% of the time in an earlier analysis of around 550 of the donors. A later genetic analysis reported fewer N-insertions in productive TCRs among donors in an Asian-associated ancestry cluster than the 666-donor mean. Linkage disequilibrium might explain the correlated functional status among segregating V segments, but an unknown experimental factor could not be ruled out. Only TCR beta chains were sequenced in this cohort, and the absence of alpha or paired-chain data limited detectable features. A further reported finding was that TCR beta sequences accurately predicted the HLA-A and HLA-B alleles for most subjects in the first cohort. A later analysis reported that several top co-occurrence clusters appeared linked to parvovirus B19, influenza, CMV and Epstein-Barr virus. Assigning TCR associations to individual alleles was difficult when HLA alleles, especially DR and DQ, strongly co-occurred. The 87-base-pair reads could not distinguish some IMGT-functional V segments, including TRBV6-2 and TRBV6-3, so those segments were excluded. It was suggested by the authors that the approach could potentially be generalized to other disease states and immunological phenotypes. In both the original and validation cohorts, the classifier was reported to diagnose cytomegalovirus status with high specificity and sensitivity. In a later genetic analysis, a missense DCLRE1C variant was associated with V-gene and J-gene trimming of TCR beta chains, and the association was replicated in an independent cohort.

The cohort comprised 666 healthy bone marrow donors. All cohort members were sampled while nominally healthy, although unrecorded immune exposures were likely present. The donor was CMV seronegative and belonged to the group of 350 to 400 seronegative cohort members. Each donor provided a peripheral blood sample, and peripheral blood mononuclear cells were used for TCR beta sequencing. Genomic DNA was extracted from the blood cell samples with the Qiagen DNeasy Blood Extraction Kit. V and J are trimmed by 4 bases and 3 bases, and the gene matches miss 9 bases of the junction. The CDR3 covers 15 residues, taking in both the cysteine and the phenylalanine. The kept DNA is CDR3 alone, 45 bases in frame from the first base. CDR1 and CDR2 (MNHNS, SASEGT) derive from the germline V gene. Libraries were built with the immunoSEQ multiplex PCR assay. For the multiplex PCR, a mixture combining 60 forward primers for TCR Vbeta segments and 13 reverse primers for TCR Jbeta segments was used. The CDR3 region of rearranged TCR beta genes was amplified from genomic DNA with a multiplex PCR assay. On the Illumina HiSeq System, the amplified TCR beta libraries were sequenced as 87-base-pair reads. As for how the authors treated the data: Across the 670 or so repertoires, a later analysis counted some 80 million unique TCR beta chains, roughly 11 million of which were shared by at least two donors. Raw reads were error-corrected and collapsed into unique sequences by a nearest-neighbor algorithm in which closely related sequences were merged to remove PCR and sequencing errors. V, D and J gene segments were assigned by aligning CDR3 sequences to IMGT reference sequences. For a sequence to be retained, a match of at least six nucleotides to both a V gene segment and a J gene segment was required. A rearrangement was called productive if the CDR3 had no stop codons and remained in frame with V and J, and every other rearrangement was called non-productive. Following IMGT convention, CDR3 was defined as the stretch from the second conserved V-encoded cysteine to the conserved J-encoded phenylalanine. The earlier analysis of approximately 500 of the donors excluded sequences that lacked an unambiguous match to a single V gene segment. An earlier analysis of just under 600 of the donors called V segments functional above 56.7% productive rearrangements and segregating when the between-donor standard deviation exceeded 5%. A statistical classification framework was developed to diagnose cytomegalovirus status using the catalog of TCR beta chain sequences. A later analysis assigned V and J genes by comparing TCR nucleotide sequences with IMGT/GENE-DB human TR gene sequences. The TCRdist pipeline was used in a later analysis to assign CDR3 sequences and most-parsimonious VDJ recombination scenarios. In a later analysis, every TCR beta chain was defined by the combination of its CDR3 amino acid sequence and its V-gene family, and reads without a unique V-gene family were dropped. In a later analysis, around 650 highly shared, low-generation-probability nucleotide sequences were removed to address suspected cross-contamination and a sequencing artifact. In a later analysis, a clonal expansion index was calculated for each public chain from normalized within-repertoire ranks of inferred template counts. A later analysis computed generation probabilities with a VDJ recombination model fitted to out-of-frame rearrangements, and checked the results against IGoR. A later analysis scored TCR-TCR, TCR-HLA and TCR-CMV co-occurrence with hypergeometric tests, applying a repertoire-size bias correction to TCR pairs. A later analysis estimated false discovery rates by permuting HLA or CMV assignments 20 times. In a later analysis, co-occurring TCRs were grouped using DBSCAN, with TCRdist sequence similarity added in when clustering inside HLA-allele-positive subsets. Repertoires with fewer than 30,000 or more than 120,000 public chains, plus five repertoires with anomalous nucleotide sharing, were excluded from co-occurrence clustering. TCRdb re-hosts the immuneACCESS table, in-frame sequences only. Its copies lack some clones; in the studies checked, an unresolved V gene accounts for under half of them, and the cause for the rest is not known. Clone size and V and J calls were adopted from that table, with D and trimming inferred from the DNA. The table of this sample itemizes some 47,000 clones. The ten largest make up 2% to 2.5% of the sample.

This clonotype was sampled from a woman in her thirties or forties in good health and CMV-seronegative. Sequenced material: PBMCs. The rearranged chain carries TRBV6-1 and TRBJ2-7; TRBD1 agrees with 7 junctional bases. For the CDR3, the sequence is CASSVAGTVIYEQYF. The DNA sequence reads TGTGCCAGCAGTGTAGCCGGGACAGTGATCTACGAGCAGTACTTC.